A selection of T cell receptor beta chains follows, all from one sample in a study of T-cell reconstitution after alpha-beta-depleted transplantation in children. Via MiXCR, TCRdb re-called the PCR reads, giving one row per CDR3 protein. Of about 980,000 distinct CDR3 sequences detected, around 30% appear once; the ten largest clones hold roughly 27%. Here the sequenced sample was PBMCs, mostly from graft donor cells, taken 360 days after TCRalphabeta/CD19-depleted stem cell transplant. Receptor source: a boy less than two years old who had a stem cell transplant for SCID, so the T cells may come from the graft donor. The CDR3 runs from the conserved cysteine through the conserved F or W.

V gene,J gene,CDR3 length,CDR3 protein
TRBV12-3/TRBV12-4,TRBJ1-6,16,CASSPTGGPYNSPLHF
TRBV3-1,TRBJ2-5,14,CASSQDWVQETQYF
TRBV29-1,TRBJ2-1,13,CSARPTGVNEQFF
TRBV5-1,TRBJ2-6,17,CASSLRGVGTGANVLTF
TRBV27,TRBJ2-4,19,CASSPGGRGLTLAKNIQYF
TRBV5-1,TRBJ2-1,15,CASSLSGAGYNEQFF
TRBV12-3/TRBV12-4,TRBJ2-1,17,CASRLLAGGPTYNEQFF
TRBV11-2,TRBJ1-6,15,CASSQSGTGGSPLHF
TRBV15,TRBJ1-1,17,CATSRAGQGRMNTEAFF
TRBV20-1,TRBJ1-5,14,CSARAGNSNQPQHF
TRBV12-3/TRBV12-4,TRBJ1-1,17,CASSFGLARLPNTEAFF
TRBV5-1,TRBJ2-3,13,CASSLDWGNTQYF
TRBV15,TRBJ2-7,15,CATSRDFGESYEQYF
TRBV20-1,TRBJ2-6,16,CSARRDRLSGANVLTF
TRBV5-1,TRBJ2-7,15,CASSLEGQGLGEQYF
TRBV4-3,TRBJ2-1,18,CASSQRLGRLAGYNEQFF
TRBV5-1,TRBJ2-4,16,CASSLGTGTMSYIQYF
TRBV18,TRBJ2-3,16,CASSPGVAPSTDTQYF
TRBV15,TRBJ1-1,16,CATSRDGDVMNTEAFF
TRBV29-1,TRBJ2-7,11,CSVVAAYEQYF